One and the same sample provided the 25 T cell receptor beta chains below, sequenced in a study of Graves' ophthalmopathy and Graves' hyperthyroidism. CDR3 regions of TCR beta were amplified from RNA transcripts. First-round RT-PCR with HTBI primers preceded a second-round multiplex PCR. TCRdb analysed the multiplex PCR reads with MiXCR anew, one entry per CDR3 protein. This table has around 600,000 distinct CDR3 sequences, roughly 39% appearing once. The sequenced sample consisted of peripheral blood. These receptors all come from an adult man with Graves' ophthalmopathy.

The chain links TRBV29-1 to TRBJ2-7, with a possible D match to TRBD1 (5 bases). The CDR3 is 11 amino acids. Trimming cost V 6 bases and J 3 bases, with 9 bases left between them. Germline lookup yields CDR1 SQVTM and CDR2 ANQGSEA. CDR3 residues: CSVDQGYEQYF. The CDR3 bases are TGCAGCGTAGATCAGGGCTACGAGCAGTACTTC.

The rearrangement joins TRBV20-1 to TRBJ1-6; D unclear. V lost 2 bases, J lost 2 bases, and 10 bases lay in between. The CDR3 loop spans 15 amino acids. Germline V gives CDR1 DFQATT, CDR2 SNEGSKA (reference sequence). This CDR3 is CSARRDGTYNSPLHF. The DNA of the CDR3 is TGCAGTGCTAGACGAGACGGCACCTATAATTCACCCCTCCACTTT.

This clonotype appeared many times. The chain has TRBV20-1 and TRBJ1-1; D call uncertain. V lost 1 base and J lost 3, with 12 bases in between. This CDR3 has 14 residues. Germline V lookup: CDR1 DFQATT, CDR2 SNEGSKA (reference sequence). The DNA for the CDR3 is TGCAGTGCTAGAGGGACCGAAGGGCACACTGAAGCTTTCTTT. Residues: CSARGTEGHTEAFF.

This clonotype was detected ten times or more. The chain couples TRBV9 to TRBJ1-1, with 11 bases fitting TRBD1. The CDR3 is 15 residues long. Germline loops: CDR1 SGDLS, CDR2 YYNGEE. After removal of 3 bases from V and 4 bases from J, the junction contained 5 bases not matched to a gene. CDR3 DNA: TGTGCCAGCAGCGCCCCGGGACAGGGGGTCACTGAAGCTTTCTTT. Protein: CASSAPGQGVTEAFF.

V is TRBV20-1 and J is TRBJ1-6, with 9 bases identical to TRBD1. The CDR3 loop spans 14 amino acids. The V and J ends lost 6 bases and 9 bases, in that order; junction bases with no gene match: 9. Germline assignment: CDR1 DFQATT and CDR2 SNEGSKA (reference sequence). The CDR3: CSALGQGETSPLHF. CDR3 in DNA: TGCAGTGCCCTGGGACAGGGCGAGACTTCACCCCTCCACTTT.

As regards this clonotype: A much larger clone differs from this one at a single base, so this may be a read error. V gene TRBV7-2 combines with J gene TRBJ1-1, with 7 bases matching TRBD1. There are 18 residues in the CDR3. Germline V lookup: CDR1 SGHTA, CDR2 FQGNSA. Trimming removed 2 bases from V and 4 bases from J; junction bases left unmatched: 16. CDR3: CASSLPRMTGLIGTEAFF. The CDR3 bases are TGTGCCAGCAGCTTACCGAGGATGACAGGGTTGATAGGCACTGAAGCTTTCTTT.

The chain links TRBV29-1 to TRBJ1-1, with D tentatively TRBD1 (5 bases). This CDR3 has 11 amino acids. The germline V gene encodes CDR1 SQVTM and CDR2 ANQGSEA. V was clipped by 7 bases and J by 7 bases, with 13 bases between them. CDR3 sequence: CSATGADEAFF. CDR3 nucleotides: TGCAGCGCCACCGGGGCCGATGAAGCTTTCTTT.

The chain combines TRBV12-3 or TRBV12-4 with TRBJ1-2; 9 bases map to TRBD1. The CDR3 length is 14 residues. The ends lost 6 bases at V and 8 bases at J; junction bases unmatched: 10. The CDR3 protein is CASSLTGGAQGYTF. For the CDR3, the DNA is TGTGCCAGCAGCTTAACAGGGGGCGCCCAGGGCTACACCTTC.

This clonotype occurred many times. The rearrangement joins TRBV9 to TRBJ2-7; no definite D call. The CDR3 spans 13 residues. Germline-derived CDR1 and CDR2 are SGDLS and YYNGEE. Trimming took 4 bases from V and 3 from J, leaving 11 bases between them. The DNA for the CDR3 is TGTGCCAGCAGCCCCTCGACTGGCTACGAGCAGTACTTC. Translated, it gives CASSPSTGYEQYF. Variable domain in full (rest from reference TRBV9 and TRBJ2-7): DSGVTQTPKHLITATGQRVTLRCSPRSGDLSVYWYQQSLDQGLQFLIQYYNGEERAKGNILERFSAQQFPDLHSELNLSSLELGDSALYFCASSPSTGYEQYFGPGTRLTVT.

This clonotype was found many times. The J gene is TRBJ2-5, the V gene TRBV2; the D call may be TRBD1 or TRBD2 (5 bases each). This CDR3 spans 14 amino acids. Germline V gives CDR1 SNHLY, CDR2 FYNNEI. The V and J ends lost 5 bases and 4 bases respectively, with 14 bases between them. CDR3 loop: CASSPGTSTETQYF. In nucleotides, the CDR3 is TGTGCCAGCAGTCCCGGGACCTCGACAGAGACCCAGTACTTC. Full variable domain (outside the CDR3, taken from reference TRBV2 and TRBJ2-5): EPEVTQTPSHQVTQMGQEVILRCVPISNHLYFYWYRQILGQKVEFLVSFYNNEISEKSEIFDDQFSVERPDGSNFTLKIRSTKLEDSAMYFCASSPGTSTETQYFGPGTRLLVL.

Concerning this clonotype itself: This could be a read error, since a much larger clone is one nucleotide away. The V and J genes are TRBV9 and TRBJ2-7; D remains ambiguous. Trimming stripped 7 bases from V and 3 bases from J, with 20 bases between. This CDR3 contains 15 residues. Germline values: CDR1 SGDLS, CDR2 YYNGEE. The CDR3 bases are TGTGCCAGCGGCCCCACCCTCGCCCCGGACTACGAGCAGTACTTC. Its protein product is CASGPTLAPDYEQYF.

This clonotype occurred a few times. The J gene is TRBJ2-7, the V gene TRBV7-8, with TRBD2 as a possible D gene (6 bases). The V gene lost 2 bases and the J gene lost 3 bases, with 8 bases spanning the gap. Germline assignment: CDR1 SGHVS and CDR2 FQNEAQ. This CDR3 is 13 amino acids long. CDR3 region: CASSLWGDYEQYF. The CDR3 DNA reads TGTGCCAGCAGCTTATGGGGGGACTACGAGCAGTACTTC.

This clonotype was counted a few times. The rearrangement uses TRBV12-3 or TRBV12-4 and TRBJ1-3; D remains unclear. Between the trimmed V and J ends, which lost 7 bases and 4 bases, there was a span of 14 bases. The CDR3 extends over 14 amino acids. As DNA, the CDR3 is TGTGCCAGCACCGCGGAGGGCGGCGGAAACACCATATATTTT. Its protein is CASTAEGGGNTIYF.

This clonotype was counted many times. J is TRBJ2-5 and V is TRBV7-9; D gene uncertain. Germline V lookup: CDR1 SEHNR, CDR2 FQNEAQ (reference sequence). This CDR3 has 13 residues. Trimming shortened V by 4 bases and J by 3 bases, and 9 bases separated the two germline ends. The CDR3 region is CASSSYSEETQYF. The CDR3, as DNA: TGTGCCAGCAGCTCGTACAGTGAAGAGACCCAGTACTTC.

This clonotype occurred a few times. In nucleotides, the CDR3 is TGTGCCAGCAGCTTAACAGTAAGGACACCATACTCTGGAAACACCATATATTTT. Encoded protein: CASSLTVRTPYSGNTIYF. The chain carries TRBV11-3 and TRBJ1-3; TRBD1 might be the D (5 bases). Trimming stripped 2 bases from V and 0 bases from J, with 17 bases between. The CDR3 runs to 18 residues. From germline, CDR1 is SGHNT and CDR2 YENEEA. Supplemented by reference TRBV11-3 and TRBJ1-3, the full variable domain reads EAGVVQSPRYKIIEKKQPVAFWCNPISGHNTLYWYLQNLGQGPELLIRYENEEAVDDSQLPKDRFSAERLKGVDSTLKIQPAELGDSAVYLCASSLTVRTPYSGNTIYFGEGSWLTVV.

The chain employs TRBV4-2 and TRBJ2-7, with D maybe TRBD2 (6 bases). CDR1 and CDR2 (germline): LGHNA, YNFKEQ. Trimming cost V 0 bases and J 3 bases, with 12 bases left between them. The CDR3 is 15 amino acids. This chain's CDR3 is CASSQDPAEGYEQYV. The CDR3 region has the DNA TGTGCCAGCAGCCAAGACCCAGCGGAGGGCTACGAGCAGTACGTC.

In its sample, this clonotype was seen many times. This sequence joins TRBV7-6 and TRBJ2-6; 10 bases map to TRBD1. With 4 bases clipped from V and 2 bases from J, the junction kept 8 bases outside the gene matches. This CDR3 region has 18 residues. CDR1 SGHVS and CDR2 FNYEAQ come from the germline V gene. CDR3 in amino acids: CASSSLRDRGPGANVLTF. In DNA form, the CDR3 reads TGTGCCAGCAGCTCCCTCCGGGACAGGGGACCTGGGGCCAACGTCCTGACTTTC.

This clonotype was counted a few times. The chain uses TRBV4-2 and TRBJ1-4, with 8 bases lining up with TRBD1. Germline CDR1 and CDR2: LGHNA and YNFKEQ. This CDR3 contains 13 residues. With V trimmed by 2 bases and J by 8 bases, 1 base remained unmatched. DNA for the CDR3: TGTGCCAGCAGCCAAACAGGGGGGGAAAAACTGTTTTTT. Amino acids: CASSQTGGEKLFF.

V is TRBV7-3 and J is TRBJ2-5; 7 bases match TRBD2. The CDR3 is made up of 17 amino acids. V lost 5 bases and J lost 4; bases outside the gene matches: 16. Germline V gene data show CDR1 as SGHTA and CDR2 as FQGTGA. The CDR3 sequence is CASSGPTGGRAGETQYF. The CDR3, as DNA: TGTGCCAGCAGCGGACCTACCGGGGGGAGGGCCGGAGAGACCCAGTACTTC. Drawing the rest from reference TRBV7-3 and TRBJ2-5, the complete variable domain is GAGVSQTPSNKVTEKGKYVELRCDPISGHTALYWYRQSLGQGPEFLIYFQGTGAADDSGLPNDRFFAVRPEGSVSTLKIQRTERGDSAVYLCASSGPTGGRAGETQYFGPGTRLLVL.

This clonotype was seen at least ten times. The chain has TRBV7-9 and TRBJ1-6; a possible D gene is TRBD1 (5 bases). This CDR3 contains 15 residues. V was pared by 5 bases and J by 7 bases, with 15 bases between. The germline gives CDR1 SEHNR, CDR2 FQNEAQ (reference sequence). The CDR3 is CASSRTGRANSPLHF. CDR3 bases: TGTGCCAGCAGCCGTACGGGACGGGCGAATTCACCCCTCCACTTT.

This clonotype was counted ten times or more. The V and J genes are TRBV7-9 and TRBJ2-7; no clear D gene. CDR1 and CDR2 (germline): SEHNR, FQNEAQ (reference sequence). The V end was cut by 5 bases, the J end by 3 bases, with 14 bases between. There are 14 residues in the CDR3. The CDR3 DNA reads TGTGCCAGCAGCCATCACCGGAATAACTACGAGCAGTACTTC. It yields the protein CASSHHRNNYEQYF.

The rearrangement links TRBV14 to TRBJ1-2; no clear D gene. This CDR3 is built from 17 residues. The ends were cut back, 0 bases at V and 5 bases at J, with 19 bases in the middle. The germline CDR1 and CDR2 sequences are SGHDN and FVKESK. The CDR3 reads CASSQEGISSGLYGYTF. The CDR3 DNA is TGTGCCAGCAGCCAAGAAGGGATAAGTAGCGGTCTTTATGGCTACACCTTC.

The chain is built from TRBV7-9 and TRBJ2-1; D not certain. The CDR3 covers 15 residues. V was shortened by 3 bases and J by 1 base, with 10 bases between the two germline ends. Germline lookup yields CDR1 SEHNR and CDR2 FQNEAQ (reference sequence). CDR3 sequence reads: CASSLTDSSYNEQFF. The CDR3 DNA is TGTGCCAGCAGCTTGACGGATTCTTCCTACAATGAGCAGTTCTTC.

This clonotype was found many times. This chain uses TRBV6-5 with TRBJ1-2; TRBD1 agrees at 7 bases. CDR1 is MNHEY, CDR2 SVGAGI, per germline. V was pared by 6 bases and J by 0 bases, with 13 bases of the junction left unmatched. The CDR3 is made up of 17 amino acids. DNA of the CDR3: TGTGCCAGCAGGGCGGGACAGACTCAACGAGCTAACTATGGCTACACCTTC. Protein sequence: CASRAGQTQRANYGYTF.

This clonotype was recorded at least ten times. At one end the junction does not follow the germline gene, possibly because of a read error. The V and J genes are TRBV14 and TRBJ2-2, with D uncertain. The CDR3 length is 14 residues. Germline V gives CDR1 SGHDN, CDR2 FVKESK. CDR3 coding DNA: TGTGCCAGCAGACAAGCCCCCACCACCGGGGAGCTGTTTTTT. Translated, it gives CASRQAPTTGELFF.